The 2 T cell receptor beta chains below come from one sample, sequenced in a study of blood T cell repertoires in COVID-19. TCRdb's table, derived via immunoSEQ multiplex PCR, lists solely in-frame clones and lacks some. This table holds some 110,000 clones, roughly 84% found once. The sequencing sample was made of PBMCs or T cells enriched from blood (not recorded which). The receptors originated from a woman aged 25-40 years who had recovered from COVID-19.

This chain uses TRBV11-1 with TRBJ2-7; 8 bases fit TRBD2. The V gene's germline CDR1 is SGHAT and CDR2 FQDESV (reference sequence). V shed 8 bases and J 6 bases; nucleotides not matched to a gene: 9. The CDR3 sequence is 13 residues long. CDR3 residues: CASGGTRVREQYF. The CDR3 nucleotides are TGTGCCAGCGGCGGGACTAGGGTGCGCGAGCAGTACTTC.

The chain links TRBV28 to TRBJ2-1, with 11 bases that match TRBD2. Trimming at V came to 5 bases and at J to 2 bases, leaving 17 bases not matched to a gene. Germline V gene lookup returns CDR1 MDHEN and CDR2 SYDVKM. The CDR3 is 20 amino acids. In nucleotides, the CDR3 is TGTGCCAGCAGTCCGAGGAGCTGGACTAGCGGGCGGTATACCTACAATGAGCAGTTCTTC. Translating gives CASSPRSWTSGRYTYNEQFF.